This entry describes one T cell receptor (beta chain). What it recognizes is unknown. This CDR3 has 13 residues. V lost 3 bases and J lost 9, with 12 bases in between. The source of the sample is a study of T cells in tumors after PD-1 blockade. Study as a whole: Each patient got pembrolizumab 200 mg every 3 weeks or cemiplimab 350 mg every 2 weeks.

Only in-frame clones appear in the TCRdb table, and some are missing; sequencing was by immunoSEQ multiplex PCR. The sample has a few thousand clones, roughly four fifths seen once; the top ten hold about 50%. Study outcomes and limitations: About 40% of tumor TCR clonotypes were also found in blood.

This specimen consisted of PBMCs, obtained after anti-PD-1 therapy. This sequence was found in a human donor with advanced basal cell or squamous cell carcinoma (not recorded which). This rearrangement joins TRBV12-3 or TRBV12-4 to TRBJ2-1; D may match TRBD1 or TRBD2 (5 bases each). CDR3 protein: CASSFQGGGEQFF. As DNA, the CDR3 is TGTGCCAGCAGTTTCCAGGGTGGGGGTGAGCAGTTCTTC.